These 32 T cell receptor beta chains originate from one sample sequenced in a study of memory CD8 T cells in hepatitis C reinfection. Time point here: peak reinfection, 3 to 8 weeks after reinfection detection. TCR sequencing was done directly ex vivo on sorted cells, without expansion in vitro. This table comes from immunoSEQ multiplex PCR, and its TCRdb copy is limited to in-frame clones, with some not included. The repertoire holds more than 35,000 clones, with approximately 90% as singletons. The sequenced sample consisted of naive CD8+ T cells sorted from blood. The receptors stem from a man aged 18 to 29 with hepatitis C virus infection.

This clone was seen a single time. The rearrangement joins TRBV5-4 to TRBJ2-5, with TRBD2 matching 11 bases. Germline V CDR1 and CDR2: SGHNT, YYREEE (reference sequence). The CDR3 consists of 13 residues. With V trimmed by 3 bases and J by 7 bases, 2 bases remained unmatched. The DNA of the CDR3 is TGTGCCAGCAGCTCGGGACTAGCGGTGACCCAGTACTTC. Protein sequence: CASSSGLAVTQYF. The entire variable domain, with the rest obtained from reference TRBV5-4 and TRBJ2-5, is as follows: ETGVTQSPTHLIKTRGQQVTLRCSSQSGHNTVSWYQQALGQGPQFIFQYYREEENGRGNFPPRFSGLQFPNYSSELNVNALELDDSALYLCASSSGLAVTQYFGPGTRLLVL.

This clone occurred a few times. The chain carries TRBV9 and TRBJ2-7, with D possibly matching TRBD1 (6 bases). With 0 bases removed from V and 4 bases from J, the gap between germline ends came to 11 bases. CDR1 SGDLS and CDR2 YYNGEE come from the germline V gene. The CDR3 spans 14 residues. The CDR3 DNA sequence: TGTGCCAGCAGCGTAGCACCGGACAGATACGAGCAGTACTTC. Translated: CASSVAPDRYEQYF.

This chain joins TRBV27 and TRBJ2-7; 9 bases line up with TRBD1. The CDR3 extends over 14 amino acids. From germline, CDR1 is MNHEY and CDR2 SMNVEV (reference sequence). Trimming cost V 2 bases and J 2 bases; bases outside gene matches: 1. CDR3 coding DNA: TGTGCCAGCAGTTTAGACAGGGGGGCCTACGAGCAGTACTTC. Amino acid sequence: CASSLDRGAYEQYF.

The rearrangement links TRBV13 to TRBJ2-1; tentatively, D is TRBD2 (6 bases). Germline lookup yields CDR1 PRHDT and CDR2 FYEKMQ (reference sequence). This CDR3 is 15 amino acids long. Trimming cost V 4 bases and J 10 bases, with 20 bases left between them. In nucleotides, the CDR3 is TGTGCCAGCAGCTATACCGGGACTGGACTTCGGGAGCAGTTCTTC. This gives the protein CASSYTGTGLREQFF.

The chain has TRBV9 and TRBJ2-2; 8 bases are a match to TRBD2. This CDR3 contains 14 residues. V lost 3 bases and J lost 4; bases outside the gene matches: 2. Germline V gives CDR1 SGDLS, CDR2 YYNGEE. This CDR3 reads CASSAGGGTGELFF. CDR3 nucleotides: TGTGCCAGCAGCGCGGGGGGGGGCACCGGGGAGCTGTTTTTT.

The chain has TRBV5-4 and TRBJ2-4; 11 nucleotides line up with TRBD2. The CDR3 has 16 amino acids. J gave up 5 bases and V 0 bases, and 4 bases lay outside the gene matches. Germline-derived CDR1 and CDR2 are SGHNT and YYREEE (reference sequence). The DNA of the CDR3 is TGTGCCAGCAGCTTGGCGTCGACTAGCGGGGAAAACATTCAGTACTTC. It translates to CASSLASTSGENIQYF.

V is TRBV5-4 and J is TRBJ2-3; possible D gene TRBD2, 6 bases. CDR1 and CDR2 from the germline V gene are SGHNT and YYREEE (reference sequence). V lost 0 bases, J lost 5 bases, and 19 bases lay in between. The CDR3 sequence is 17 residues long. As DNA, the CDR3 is TGTGCCAGCAGCTTGGCGGGGGTGGCAGGGTGGGGAGATACGCAGTATTTT. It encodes CASSLAGVAGWGDTQYF.

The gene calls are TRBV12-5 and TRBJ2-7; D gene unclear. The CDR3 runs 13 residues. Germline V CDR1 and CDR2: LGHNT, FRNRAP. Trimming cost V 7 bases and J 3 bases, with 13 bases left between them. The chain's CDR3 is CASALAPHYEQYF. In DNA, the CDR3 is TGTGCTAGTGCCTTGGCCCCACACTACGAGCAGTACTTC.

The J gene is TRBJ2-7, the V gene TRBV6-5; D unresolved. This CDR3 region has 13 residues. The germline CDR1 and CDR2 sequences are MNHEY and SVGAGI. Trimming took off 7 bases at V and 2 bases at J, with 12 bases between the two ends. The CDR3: CASNLNGAYEQYF. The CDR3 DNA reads TGTGCCAGCAACCTAAACGGAGCCTACGAGCAGTACTTC.

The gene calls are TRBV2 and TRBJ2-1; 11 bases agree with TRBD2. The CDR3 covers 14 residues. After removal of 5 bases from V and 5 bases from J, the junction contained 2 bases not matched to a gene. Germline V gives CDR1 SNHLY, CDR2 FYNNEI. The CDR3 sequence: CASSLAGGNNEQFF. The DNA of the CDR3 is TGTGCCAGCAGTTTAGCGGGGGGGAACAATGAGCAGTTCTTC.

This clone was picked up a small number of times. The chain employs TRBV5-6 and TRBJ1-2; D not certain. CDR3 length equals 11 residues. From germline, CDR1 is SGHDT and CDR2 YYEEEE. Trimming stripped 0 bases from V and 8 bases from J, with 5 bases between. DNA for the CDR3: TGTGCCAGCAGCTTGGGAGAGGGCTACACCTTC. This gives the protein CASSLGEGYTF.

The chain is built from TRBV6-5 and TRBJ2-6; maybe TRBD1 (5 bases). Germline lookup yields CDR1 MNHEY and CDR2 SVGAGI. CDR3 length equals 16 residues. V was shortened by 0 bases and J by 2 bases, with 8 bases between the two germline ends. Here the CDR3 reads CASSYSGRAGANVLTF. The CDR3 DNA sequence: TGTGCCAGCAGTTACTCGGGCAGGGCTGGGGCCAACGTCCTGACTTTC.

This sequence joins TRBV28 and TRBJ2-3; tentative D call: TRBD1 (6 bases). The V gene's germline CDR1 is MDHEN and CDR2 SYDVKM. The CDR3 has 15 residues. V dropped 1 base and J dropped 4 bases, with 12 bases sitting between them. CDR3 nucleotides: TGTGCCAGCAGTTTATTCGACAGGTTGTCAGATACGCAGTATTTT. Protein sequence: CASSLFDRLSDTQYF.

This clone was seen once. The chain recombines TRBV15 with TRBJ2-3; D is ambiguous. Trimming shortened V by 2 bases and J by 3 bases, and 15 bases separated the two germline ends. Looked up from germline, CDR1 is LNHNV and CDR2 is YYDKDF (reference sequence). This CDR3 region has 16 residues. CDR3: CATSRKTPIWTDTQYF. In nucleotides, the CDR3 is TGTGCCACCAGCAGAAAGACTCCTATTTGGACAGATACGCAGTATTTT.

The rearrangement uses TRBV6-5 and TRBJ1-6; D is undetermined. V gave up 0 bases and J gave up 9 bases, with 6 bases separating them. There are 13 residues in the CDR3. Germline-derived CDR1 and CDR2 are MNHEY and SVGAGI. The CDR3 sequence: CASSYSHGSPLHF. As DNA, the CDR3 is TGTGCCAGCAGTTACTCCCACGGTTCACCCCTCCACTTT.

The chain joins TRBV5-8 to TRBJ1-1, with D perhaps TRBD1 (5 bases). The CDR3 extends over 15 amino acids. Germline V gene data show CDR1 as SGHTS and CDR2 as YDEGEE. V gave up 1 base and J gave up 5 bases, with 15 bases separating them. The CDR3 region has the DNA TGTGCCAGCAGCTTGATCAGGGAGGATGGAACTGAAGCTTTCTTT. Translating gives CASSLIREDGTEAFF.

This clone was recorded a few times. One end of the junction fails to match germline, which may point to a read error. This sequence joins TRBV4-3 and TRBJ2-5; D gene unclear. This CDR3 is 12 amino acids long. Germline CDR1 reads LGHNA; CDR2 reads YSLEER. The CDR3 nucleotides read TGCGCCAGCAGCCAAGGCGCCGCCAACCGGGACTTC. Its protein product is CASSQGAANRDF.

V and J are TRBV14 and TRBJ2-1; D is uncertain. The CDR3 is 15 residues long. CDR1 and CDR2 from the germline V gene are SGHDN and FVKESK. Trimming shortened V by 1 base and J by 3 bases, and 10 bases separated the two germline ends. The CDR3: CASSQGRSFYNEQFF. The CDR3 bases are TGTGCCAGCAGCCAAGGCAGATCTTTCTACAATGAGCAGTTCTTC.

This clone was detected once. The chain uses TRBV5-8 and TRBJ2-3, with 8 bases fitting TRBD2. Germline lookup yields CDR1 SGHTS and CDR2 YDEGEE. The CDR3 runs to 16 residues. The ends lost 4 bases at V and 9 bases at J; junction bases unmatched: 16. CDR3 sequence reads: CASSPEIAAAGETQYF. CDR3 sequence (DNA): TGTGCCAGCAGCCCGGAAATCGCGGCAGCGGGAGAGACGCAGTATTTT. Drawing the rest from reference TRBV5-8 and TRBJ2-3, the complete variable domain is EAGVTQSPTHLIKTRGQQATLRCSPISGHTSVYWYQQALGLGLQFLLWYDEGEERNRGNFPPRFSGRQFPNYSSELNVNALELEDSALYLCASSPEIAAAGETQYFGPGTRLTVL.

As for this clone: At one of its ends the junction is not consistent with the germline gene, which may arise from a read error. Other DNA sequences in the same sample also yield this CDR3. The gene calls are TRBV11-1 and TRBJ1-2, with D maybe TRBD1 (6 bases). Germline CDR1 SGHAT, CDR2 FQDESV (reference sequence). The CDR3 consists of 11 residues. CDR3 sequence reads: CASSTGQLVTF. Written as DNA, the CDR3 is TGTGCCAGCAGCACCGGACAGTTAGTCACCTTT.

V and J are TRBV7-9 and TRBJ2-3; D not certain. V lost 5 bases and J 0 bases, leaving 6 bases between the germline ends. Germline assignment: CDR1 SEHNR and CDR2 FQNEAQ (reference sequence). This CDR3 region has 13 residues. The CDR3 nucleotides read TGTGCCAGCAGCCCCTTTAGCACAGATACGCAGTATTTT. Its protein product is CASSPFSTDTQYF.

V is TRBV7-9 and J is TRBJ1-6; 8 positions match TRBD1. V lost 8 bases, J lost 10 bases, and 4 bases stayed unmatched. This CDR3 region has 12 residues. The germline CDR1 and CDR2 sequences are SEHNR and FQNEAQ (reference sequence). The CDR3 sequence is CASQDRDSPLHF. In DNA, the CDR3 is TGTGCCAGCCAGGACAGGGACTCACCCCTCCACTTT.

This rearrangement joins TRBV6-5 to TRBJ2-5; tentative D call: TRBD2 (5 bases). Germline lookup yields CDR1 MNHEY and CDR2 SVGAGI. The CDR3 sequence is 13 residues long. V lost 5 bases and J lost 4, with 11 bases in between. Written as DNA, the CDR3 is TGTGCCAGCAGTACGGGGAAGGTAGAGACCCAGTACTTC. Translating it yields CASSTGKVETQYF.

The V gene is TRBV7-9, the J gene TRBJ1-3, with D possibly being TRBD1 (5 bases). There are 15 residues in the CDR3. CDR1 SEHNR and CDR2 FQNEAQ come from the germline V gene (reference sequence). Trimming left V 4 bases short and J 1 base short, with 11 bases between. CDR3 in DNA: TGTGCCAGCAGCTCCTCGGACACTTCTGGAAACACCATATATTTT. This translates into CASSSSDTSGNTIYF.

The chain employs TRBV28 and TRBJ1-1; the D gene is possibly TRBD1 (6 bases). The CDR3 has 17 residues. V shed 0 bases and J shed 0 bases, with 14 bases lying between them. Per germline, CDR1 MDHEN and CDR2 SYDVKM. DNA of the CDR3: TGTGCCAGCAGTTTATGGAGAACAGGGCGTATGAACACTGAAGCTTTCTTT. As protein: CASSLWRTGRMNTEAFF.

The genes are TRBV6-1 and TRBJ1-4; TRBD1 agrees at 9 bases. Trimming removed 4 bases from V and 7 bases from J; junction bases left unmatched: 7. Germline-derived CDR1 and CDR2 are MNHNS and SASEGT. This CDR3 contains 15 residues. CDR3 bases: TGTGCCAGCAGTGGGGGACAGGGATTGTCTGAAAAACTGTTTTTT. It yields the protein CASSGGQGLSEKLFF.

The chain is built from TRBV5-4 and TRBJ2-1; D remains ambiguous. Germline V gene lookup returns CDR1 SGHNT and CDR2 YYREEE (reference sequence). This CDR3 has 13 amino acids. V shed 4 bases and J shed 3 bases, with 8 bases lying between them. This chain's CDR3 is CASSVTLYNEQFF. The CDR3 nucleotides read TGTGCCAGCAGCGTGACTCTCTACAATGAGCAGTTCTTC. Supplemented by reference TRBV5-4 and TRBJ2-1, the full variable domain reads ETGVTQSPTHLIKTRGQQVTLRCSSQSGHNTVSWYQQALGQGPQFIFQYYREEENGRGNFPPRFSGLQFPNYSSELNVNALELDDSALYLCASSVTLYNEQFFGPGTRLTVL.

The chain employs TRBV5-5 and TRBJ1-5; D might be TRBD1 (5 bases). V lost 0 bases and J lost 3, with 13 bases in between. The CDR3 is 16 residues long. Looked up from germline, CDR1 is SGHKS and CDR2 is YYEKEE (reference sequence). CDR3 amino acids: CASSLASQGFNQPQHF. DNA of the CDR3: TGTGCCAGCAGCTTGGCCAGTCAGGGATTCAATCAGCCCCAGCATTTT.

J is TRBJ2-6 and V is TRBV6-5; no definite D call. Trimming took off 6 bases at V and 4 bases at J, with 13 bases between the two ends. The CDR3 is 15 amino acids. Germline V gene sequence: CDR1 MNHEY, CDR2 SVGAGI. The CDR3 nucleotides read TGTGCCAGCAGGATGCTTGATACAGGGGCCAACGTCCTGACTTTC. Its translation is CASRMLDTGANVLTF.

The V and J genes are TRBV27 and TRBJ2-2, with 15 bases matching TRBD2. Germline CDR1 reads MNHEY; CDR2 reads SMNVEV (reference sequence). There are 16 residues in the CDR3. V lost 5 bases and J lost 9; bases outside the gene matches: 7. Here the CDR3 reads CASSGLAGGGVRELFF. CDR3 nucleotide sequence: TGTGCCAGCAGTGGACTAGCGGGGGGGGGCGTGCGGGAGCTGTTTTTT.

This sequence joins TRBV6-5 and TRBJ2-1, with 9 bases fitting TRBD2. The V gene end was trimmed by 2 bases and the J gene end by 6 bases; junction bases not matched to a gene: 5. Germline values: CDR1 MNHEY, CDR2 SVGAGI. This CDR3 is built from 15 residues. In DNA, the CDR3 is TGTGCCAGCAGTTACCCAGCGGGAGGTAGCAATGAGCAGTTCTTC. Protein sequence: CASSYPAGGSNEQFF.

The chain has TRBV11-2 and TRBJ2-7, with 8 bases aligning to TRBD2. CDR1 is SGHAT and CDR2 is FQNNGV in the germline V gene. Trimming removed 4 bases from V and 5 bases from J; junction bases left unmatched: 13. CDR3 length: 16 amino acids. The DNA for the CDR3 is TGTGCCAGCAGCTCCCGGGGGGGGGCAAGGTTTGACGAGCAGTACTTC. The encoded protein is CASSSRGGARFDEQYF.